This section outlines one T cell receptor (beta chain) sequence together with its context. The source of the sample is a study of T cells after posttransplantation cyclophosphamide. The CDR3 spans 13 residues. Trimming took off 7 bases at V and 2 bases at J, with 12 bases between the two ends. Per the germline V gene, CDR1 is MNHNS and CDR2 is SASEGT. Clones were read by immunoSEQ multiplex PCR, and TCRdb kept only the in-frame ones, dropping some. The table lists approximately 21,000 clones, nearly 99% of them singletons. The TCR sequence derives from a man aged 35-49 years in good health, CMV-negative, and a related stem cell transplant donor. Sequenced material: naive CD8+ T cells sorted from PBMCs. The J gene is TRBJ2-7, the V gene TRBV6-1; no definite D call. CDR3 sequence: CASNPAAAYEQYF. CDR3 DNA: TGTGCCAGCAACCCGGCGGCAGCCTACGAGCAGTACTTC.